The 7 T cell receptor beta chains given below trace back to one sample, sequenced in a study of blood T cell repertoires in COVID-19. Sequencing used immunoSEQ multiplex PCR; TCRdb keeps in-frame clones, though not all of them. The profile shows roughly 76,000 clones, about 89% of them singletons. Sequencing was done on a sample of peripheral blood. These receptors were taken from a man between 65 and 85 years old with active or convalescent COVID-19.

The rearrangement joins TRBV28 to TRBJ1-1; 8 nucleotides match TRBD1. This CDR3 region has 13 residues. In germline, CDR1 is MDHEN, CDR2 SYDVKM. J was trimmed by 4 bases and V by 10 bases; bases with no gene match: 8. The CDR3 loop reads CATQGASLTEAFF. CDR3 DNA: TGTGCCACCCAGGGGGCTAGTCTCACTGAAGCTTTCTTT.

The CDR3 bases are TGTGCCTGGAATGAGGTTTCTGGCAATCAGCCCCAGCATTTT. Translation: CAWNEVSGNQPQHF. The V call is TRBV30, the J call TRBJ1-5, with no clear D. The CDR3 contains 14 residues. V lost 4 bases, J lost 2 bases, and 12 bases lay in between. Germline CDR1 GTSNPN, CDR2 SVGIG (reference sequence).

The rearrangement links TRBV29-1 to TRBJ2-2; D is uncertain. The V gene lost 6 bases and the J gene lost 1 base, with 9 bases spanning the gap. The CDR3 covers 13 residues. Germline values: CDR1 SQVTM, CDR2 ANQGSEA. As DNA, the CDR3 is TGCAGCGTATCCACGGGGAACACCGGGGAGCTGTTTTTT. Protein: CSVSTGNTGELFF.

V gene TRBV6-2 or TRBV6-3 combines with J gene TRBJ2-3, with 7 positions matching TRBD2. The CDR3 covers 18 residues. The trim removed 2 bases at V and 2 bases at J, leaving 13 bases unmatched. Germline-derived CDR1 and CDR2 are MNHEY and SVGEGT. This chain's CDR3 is CASSYPVWASGNTDTQYF. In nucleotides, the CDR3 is TGTGCCAGCAGTTACCCGGTTTGGGCTAGCGGAAACACAGATACGCAGTATTTT.

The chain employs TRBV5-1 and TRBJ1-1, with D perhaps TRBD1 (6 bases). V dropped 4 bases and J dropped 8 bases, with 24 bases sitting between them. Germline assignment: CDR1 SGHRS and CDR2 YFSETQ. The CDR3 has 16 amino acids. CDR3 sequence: CASSLGHGALGGEAFF. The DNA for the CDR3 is TGCGCCAGCAGCCTGGGACATGGGGCCCTCGGGGGAGAAGCTTTCTTT.

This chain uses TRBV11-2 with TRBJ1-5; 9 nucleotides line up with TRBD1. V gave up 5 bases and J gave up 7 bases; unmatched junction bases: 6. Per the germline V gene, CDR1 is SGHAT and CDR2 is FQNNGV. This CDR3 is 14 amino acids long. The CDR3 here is CASSPGTGNQPQHF. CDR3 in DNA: TGTGCCAGCAGCCCTGGGACAGGGAACCAGCCCCAGCATTTT.

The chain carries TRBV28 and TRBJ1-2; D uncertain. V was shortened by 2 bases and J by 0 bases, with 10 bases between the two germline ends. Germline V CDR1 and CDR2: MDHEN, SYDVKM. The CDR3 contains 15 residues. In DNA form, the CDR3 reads TGTGCCAGCAGTTTAGGTCCAGATGCTAACTATGGCTACACCTTC. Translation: CASSLGPDANYGYTF.